The entry below describes one T cell receptor (beta chain). Its antigen specificity is not known. No much larger clone exists at a distance of one base, and base qualities are not known. This record comes from a study of T cells in Graves' hyperthyroidism and ophthalmopathy (dated by TCRdb to about 2019). Turning to the overall study: Peripheral blood was sampled at the time of initial diagnosis, prior to any treatment. To identify distinguishing TCR V-J signatures, a discovery cohort of about 100 patients was used, comprising some 43 with Graves' ophthalmopathy and 57 with stable Graves' hyperthyroidism. Prospective prediction of ophthalmopathy was tested in an independent validation cohort consisting of 18 to 20 hyperthyroidism patients and approximately 16 patients who later progressed to ophthalmopathy. For training and testing, the 100 or so patients in the discovery cohort were randomly divided in a 7:3 ratio. In about 6 Graves' hyperthyroidism patients, the study also compared T-cell repertoires from thyroid tissue with T-cell repertoires from blood. Once sampling was done, hyperthyroidism patients were given methimazole at a starting dose of 30 mg daily, whereas ophthalmopathy patients were given high-dose intravenous methylprednisolone. The paper describes TCR Vbeta CDR3 sequencing of 140 or so peripheral blood samples, made up of roughly 40 ophthalmopathy patients, roughly 75 hyperthyroidism patients and 17 progressor patients. Findings and caveats that apply to the study as a whole: Ophthalmopathy was separated from stable hyperthyroidism by a 13 V-J signature model, with over 85% sensitivity and just over 81% specificity obtained in cross-validation and 80%/75% obtained in testing. During validation, the model predicted progression to ophthalmopathy a median of around six months ahead of onset, with almost 71% sensitivity and less than 85% specificity. Most expanded thyroid clonotypes (frequency above 0.001) were also found in blood, which suggests that blood repertoires may mirror thyroid immune responses. No statistical method was used to set the sample size in advance, and investigators knew the group allocation.

A patient counted as having stable Graves' hyperthyroidism if no progression to ophthalmopathy occurred over 18 months of follow-up. Hyperthyroidism patients were newly diagnosed, had a disease duration of under 2 months, and were aged 18 to 65 years. The study excluded patients with uncontrolled infections, other autoimmune diseases, pregnancy or lactation. Diagnoses relied on clinical symptoms, serum thyroxine and TRAb, thyroid ultrasound and orbital computed tomography. PBMCs were separated from about 10 ml of fresh peripheral blood using Ficoll-Paque density gradient centrifugation. Trizol reagent was used to extract total RNA, and RNA quality was then checked on an Agilent 2100 Bioanalyzer. The TCR beta CDR3 regions were amplified from RNA transcripts. A first-round RT-PCR of the TCR CDR3 used the HTBI primer set with the Qiagen OneStep RT-PCR kit. Libraries were constructed in a second round of multiplex PCR, after which size selection and purification were carried out. Libraries were sequenced paired-end with 100 bp reads on an Illumina HiSeq2000. Per the source publication's procedure: SOAPnuke was used to process the raw data, removing reads that contained adapters or uncalled bases, had a mean Phred below 15, or lacked an exact match to the constant primer or identifier. COPE v1.2.5 was used to merge high-quality paired reads, and clonotypes were defined as unique nucleotide sequences. Clonotypes were aligned to IMGT TRBV, TRBD and TRBJ reference segments using MiTCR v1.1. Analysis was restricted to V-J combinations with a frequency above 0.0001, which covered over 98% of repertoires. The TCS score was defined as the ratio of F50 (clonal expansion) to E x V (chaos), calculated using BLOSUM62-based TCRdist between CDR3 peptides within each V-J. Welch's t-statistics and random forest reduced around 550 V-J features to some 14, which were used in a naive Bayes classifier (R e1071). The public sequencing data were trimmed at Q25 with fastp and processed into clonotypes with MiXCR by TCRdb, which kept only in-frame beta chains. All rows with the same CDR3 protein become a single entry with the most common DNA and genes. TCRdb, not the original authors, processed these V and J calls. This sample comprises fewer than 900,000 distinct CDR3 sequences, around 15% of them detected only once. The ten largest clones represent around 8.1% of the sample.

The CDR3 spans 14 residues, from the cysteine through the phenylalanine. CDR3 DNA is the only sequence kept; it has 42 bases, read in frame from the first base. V lost 5 bases and J lost 7 bases, and the count of bases not matched to a germline gene is 4. This sequence uses TRBV12-3 or TRBV12-4 and TRBJ1-6, with TRBD1 matching 8 junction bases. Sequenced input: blood. The origin of this receptor is a man aged 18-30 years with Graves' hyperthyroidism. CDR3 protein: CASSVQGVNSPLHF. The DNA sequence is given as TGTGCCAGCAGTGTACAGGGGGTAAATTCACCCCTCCACTTT.